The 4 T cell receptor beta chains listed next were all sequenced from one sample in a study of blood T cell repertoires in COVID-19. Some clones are missing from TCRdb's copy, which holds only in-frame ones; the method was immunoSEQ multiplex PCR. Of around 450,000 clones in the sample, roughly 91% were seen once. Material: peripheral blood. The receptors here all came from a woman aged 25 to 39 with acute or convalescent COVID-19.

Written as DNA, the CDR3 is TGTGCCAGCAGTGAATTACGAGGATTCGGGGAGCTGTTTTTT. Protein product: CASSELRGFGELFF. V is TRBV2 and J is TRBJ2-2, with D unclear. V was cut by 2 bases and J by 7 bases, with 11 bases left in between. Per germline, CDR1 SNHLY and CDR2 FYNNEI. The CDR3 consists of 14 residues.

V and J are TRBV6-6 and TRBJ2-2, with D perhaps TRBD1 (7 bases). Germline loops: CDR1 MNHNY, CDR2 SVGAGI (reference sequence). The CDR3 is 16 residues long. Deletions cut 2 bases from V and 6 bases from J, with 16 bases between. CDR3 loop: CASSYGGGLDAGELFF. DNA of the CDR3: TGTGCCAGCAGTTACGGAGGGGGCCTGGACGCCGGGGAGCTGTTTTTT.

The gene calls are TRBV9 and TRBJ1-1; D is possibly TRBD1 (6 bases). Between the trimmed V and J ends, which lost 3 bases and 2 bases, there was a span of 11 bases. CDR3 size: 14 residues. Germline V gene sequence: CDR1 SGDLS, CDR2 YYNGEE. The CDR3 DNA reads as TGTGCCAGCAGCGCAGGACAGATAAACACTGAAGCTTTCTTT. Translating it yields CASSAGQINTEAFF.

This sequence joins TRBV27 and TRBJ2-3; TRBD2 agrees at 10 bases. The germline V gene encodes CDR1 MNHEY and CDR2 SMNVEV (reference sequence). V dropped 5 bases and J dropped 6; count of bases not matched to a gene: 11. CDR3 length: 16 amino acids. Written as DNA, the CDR3 is TGTGCCAGCAGTCCGATAGCGGGGGGAAGTTTCGATACGCAGTATTTT. It translates to CASSPIAGGSFDTQYF.